The 27 T cell receptor beta chains presented below share a single source sample, sequenced in a study of blood T cell repertoires in COVID-19. Measured with immunoSEQ multiplex PCR; TCRdb has only the in-frame clones, and not every one. The sample carries more than 200,000 clones, around 84% recorded once. The sample taken for sequencing was PBMCs or T cells enriched from blood (not recorded which). These TCRs come from a man between 40 and 49 years old who had recovered from COVID-19.

Only a few counts were recorded for this clone. The gene calls are TRBV7-2 and TRBJ1-4; TRBD1 agrees at 10 bases. Germline V gives CDR1 SGHTA, CDR2 FQGNSA. The CDR3 length is 14 residues. The trim removed 6 bases at V and 7 bases at J, leaving 5 bases unmatched. The CDR3 nucleotides are TGTGCCAGCAGTTTCGACAGGGGGCGTGAAAAACTGTTTTTT. This translates into CASSFDRGREKLFF.

The rearrangement uses TRBV6-5 and TRBJ1-2; 11 nucleotides agree with TRBD1. Looked up from germline, CDR1 is MNHEY and CDR2 is SVGAGI. J lost 4 bases, V lost 6 bases, and 4 bases had no gene match. This CDR3 has 14 residues. The CDR3 loop reads CASRLGQGAYGYTF. The CDR3 DNA reads as TGTGCCAGCAGACTTGGACAGGGGGCCTATGGCTACACCTTC.

DNA of the CDR3: TGTGCCAGTAGTAAGTTTGCGACAGGGGTGAACACTGAAGCTTTCTTT. Translating gives CASSKFATGVNTEAFF. The rearrangement uses TRBV19 and TRBJ1-1; 8 bases line up with TRBD1. The junction had 7 bases not matched to a gene; V was cut back by 4 bases and J by 0 bases. This CDR3 is built from 16 residues. Germline CDR1 LNHDA, CDR2 SQIVND (reference sequence).

This rearrangement joins TRBV7-3 to TRBJ1-3; D is possibly TRBD1 (6 bases). This CDR3 is 14 amino acids long. Germline V gives CDR1 SGHTA, CDR2 FQGTGA. The V end lost 5 bases, the J end lost 2 bases, and 10 bases lay between the germline ends. In nucleotides, the CDR3 is TGTGCCAGCAGCGTACAGGGCCCTGGAAACACCATATATTTT. Translation: CASSVQGPGNTIYF.

This CDR3 reads CASTPDRGGFNEQFF. In nucleotides, the CDR3 is TGTGCCAGCACCCCGGACAGGGGAGGGTTCAATGAGCAGTTCTTC. The chain couples TRBV27 to TRBJ2-1, with 9 positions matching TRBD1. The length of the CDR3 is 15 residues. Germline CDR1 MNHEY, CDR2 SMNVEV (reference sequence). The junction had 10 bases not matched to a gene; V was cut back by 7 bases and J by 6 bases.

The V call is TRBV12-5, the J call TRBJ2-2; 10 positions match TRBD1. CDR3 length equals 17 residues. Germline CDR1 is LGHNT and CDR2 is FRNRAP. J gave up 5 bases and V 4 bases, and 10 bases lay outside the gene matches. The CDR3 sequence is CASGSPTGTGDTGELFF. In DNA, the CDR3 is TGTGCTAGTGGTTCGCCAACCGGGACAGGGGATACCGGGGAGCTGTTTTTT.

The V and J genes are TRBV30 and TRBJ2-7; D call uncertain. Trimming took off 1 base at V and 6 bases at J, with 13 bases between the two ends. Germline CDR1 is GTSNPN and CDR2 is SVGIG (reference sequence). This CDR3 contains 13 residues. Here the CDR3 reads CAWSACLDCEQYF. Written as DNA, the CDR3 is TGTGCCTGGAGTGCTTGTTTAGACTGCGAGCAGTACTTC.

This clone was detected once. CDR3 in amino acids: CASSSGPGSGELFF. CDR3 bases: TGTGCCAGCAGCTCGGGTCCGGGGTCCGGGGAGCTGTTTTTT. The chain employs TRBV5-5 and TRBJ2-2; a weak D match, TRBD2 (5 bases). This CDR3 is 14 amino acids long. Trimming cost V 3 bases and J 6 bases, with 12 bases left between them. CDR1 and CDR2 (germline): SGHKS, YYEKEE (reference sequence).

This sequence joins TRBV19 and TRBJ1-5, with 10 bases lining up with TRBD1. CDR3 length: 13 residues. Trimming cost V 7 bases and J 7 bases; bases outside gene matches: 4. Per germline, CDR1 LNHDA and CDR2 SQIVND (reference sequence). CDR3 in amino acids: CASTGTGAQPQHF. The CDR3 nucleotides read TGTGCCAGTACAGGGACAGGGGCCCAGCCCCAGCATTTT.

V gene TRBV7-7 combines with J gene TRBJ2-5; D is possibly TRBD2 (5 bases). Trimming cost V 2 bases and J 1 base, with 8 bases left between them. CDR1 and CDR2 (germline): SSHAT, FNYEAQ (reference sequence). The CDR3 runs to 14 residues. This CDR3 reads CASSLTGSQETQYF. The CDR3 DNA reads TGTGCCAGCAGCTTAACGGGGTCCCAAGAGACCCAGTACTTC.

The rearrangement links TRBV2 to TRBJ1-1; weak D call: TRBD1 (6 bases). The V gene's germline CDR1 is SNHLY and CDR2 FYNNEI. Trimming pared 8 bases from V and 0 bases from J, leaving 13 bases between. The CDR3 is 14 amino acids. DNA of the CDR3: TGTGCCAGCGCCCCCCAGGGGATGAACACTGAAGCTTTCTTT. The encoded protein is CASAPQGMNTEAFF.

The V and J genes are TRBV5-1 and TRBJ1-2; D not certain. V was clipped by 1 base and J by 2 bases, with 9 bases between them. The CDR3 consists of 14 residues. The germline V gene encodes CDR1 SGHRS and CDR2 YFSETQ. Here the CDR3 DNA reads TGCGCCAGCAGCTTGTCCAGTTGGAACTATGGCTACACCTTC. Amino acid sequence: CASSLSSWNYGYTF.

J is TRBJ1-5 and V is TRBV19; 11 bases line up with TRBD1. V was clipped by 5 bases and J by 9 bases; unmatched bases: 6. Germline CDR1 and CDR2: LNHDA and SQIVND (reference sequence). This CDR3 contains 14 residues. The CDR3 loop is CASSVGTGGRPQHF. CDR3 DNA: TGTGCCAGTAGTGTCGGGACAGGGGGGAGGCCCCAGCATTTT.

This clone was found many times. The gene calls are TRBV6-4 and TRBJ1-3; TRBD1 matches at 12 bases. Unmatched junction bases numbered 17, after V lost 8 bases and J lost 6 bases. The CDR3 totals 18 residues. The germline gives CDR1 MRHNA, CDR2 SNTAGT. In nucleotides, the CDR3 is TGTGCCAGCGACCCGGGACAGGGGGCCGTGGGGAGGGTAAACACCATATATTTT. Encoded protein: CASDPGQGAVGRVNTIYF.

The chain has TRBV28 and TRBJ2-2; TRBD2 aligns across 7 bases. Trimming removed 5 bases from V and 5 bases from J; junction bases left unmatched: 8. The CDR3 consists of 15 residues. In germline, CDR1 is MDHEN, CDR2 SYDVKM. DNA of the CDR3: TGTGCCAGCAGTGGGGCTAGCGGAGCTACCGGGGAGCTGTTTTTT. The encoded protein is CASSGASGATGELFF.

This chain connects TRBV9 to TRBJ2-4, with D perhaps TRBD1 (6 bases). Germline V gene lookup returns CDR1 SGDLS and CDR2 YYNGEE. Trimming took 2 bases from V and 9 from J, leaving 18 bases between them. CDR3 size: 15 residues. The CDR3: CASSVDPGGEFIQYF. DNA for the CDR3: TGTGCCAGCAGCGTGGACCCTGGGGGCGAATTCATTCAGTACTTC.

The rearrangement uses TRBV24-1 and TRBJ2-1, with 10 bases that match TRBD1. V lost 3 bases and J lost 6; bases outside the gene matches: 4. This CDR3 region has 15 residues. Germline V gene lookup returns CDR1 KGHDR and CDR2 SFDVKD. The CDR3 here is CATSDPGTGVNEQFF. DNA for the CDR3: TGTGCCACCAGTGATCCAGGGACAGGGGTCAATGAGCAGTTCTTC.

This clone was counted a single time. The genes are TRBV7-2 and TRBJ2-5, with a tentative D call TRBD1 (5 bases). Germline V lookup: CDR1 SGHTA, CDR2 FQGNSA. CDR3 length: 13 amino acids. Trimming pared 1 base from V and 5 bases from J, leaving 8 bases between. The CDR3 loop is CASSLVGVETQYF. CDR3 bases: TGTGCCAGCAGCTTAGTAGGGGTGGAGACCCAGTACTTC.

The rearrangement joins TRBV13 to TRBJ2-2; unclear D gene. Germline-derived CDR1 and CDR2 are PRHDT and FYEKMQ (reference sequence). Trimming shortened V by 0 bases and J by 4 bases, and 12 bases separated the two germline ends. This CDR3 has 16 amino acids. The DNA of the CDR3 is TGTGCCAGCAGCTTAGGATTTTCACCTAGCACCGGGGAGCTGTTTTTT. The encoded protein is CASSLGFSPSTGELFF.

The sample holds a few counts of this clone. The chain recombines TRBV11-3 with TRBJ1-1; no clear D. The CDR3 covers 13 residues. The V and J ends lost 5 bases and 4 bases respectively, with 11 bases between them. Germline CDR1 SGHNT, CDR2 YENEEA. The CDR3 sequence: CASSRLYSTEAFF. DNA of the CDR3: TGTGCCAGCAGCCGCCTTTACAGCACTGAAGCTTTCTTT.

The chain links TRBV24-1 to TRBJ2-1; 7 positions match TRBD2. The CDR3 has 15 amino acids. V dropped 9 bases and J dropped 4; count of bases not matched to a gene: 11. CDR1 is KGHDR, CDR2 SFDVKD, per germline. CDR3 coding DNA: TGTGCCACCTCGGCTTGGGAGGGGCCTTACAATGAGCAGTTCTTC. Amino acids: CATSAWEGPYNEQFF.

The rearrangement uses TRBV9 and TRBJ1-1, with no clear D. Germline V lookup: CDR1 SGDLS, CDR2 YYNGEE. The CDR3 sequence is 13 residues long. V was clipped by 2 bases and J by 1 base, with 6 bases between them. The CDR3 DNA follows: TGTGCCAGCAGCGTTCAGGAGAACACTGAAGCTTTCTTT. It specifies CASSVQENTEAFF.

This clone was detected a few times. The V and J genes are TRBV2 and TRBJ1-6, with TRBD1 as a possible D gene (6 bases). Trimming cost V 6 bases and J 7 bases, with 10 bases left between them. The germline V gene has CDR1 SNHLY and CDR2 FYNNEI. The CDR3 spans 13 residues. The CDR3 nucleotides are TGTGCCAGCAGCCCGACAGGCAATTCACCCCTCCACTTT. This codes for CASSPTGNSPLHF.

The chain carries TRBV6-4 and TRBJ1-2; 8 nucleotides agree with TRBD1. With V trimmed by 2 bases and J by 3 bases, 8 bases remained unmatched. Germline V CDR1 and CDR2: MRHNA, SNTAGT. The CDR3 covers 16 residues. CDR3 nucleotides: TGTGCCAGCAGTGACCCCCGGACAGGGTTAGACTATGGCTACACCTTC. Encoded protein: CASSDPRTGLDYGYTF.

This clone was observed a handful of times. This chain joins TRBV11-1 and TRBJ1-3; D gene unclear. Trimming took 6 bases from V and 1 from J, leaving 13 bases between them. Germline CDR1 is SGHAT and CDR2 is FQDESV (reference sequence). The CDR3 contains 15 residues. The DNA for the CDR3 is TGTGCCAGCAGTTTTGATGGAGGGTCTGGAAACACCATATATTTT. Protein sequence: CASSFDGGSGNTIYF.

This sequence joins TRBV21-1 and TRBJ2-2; the D call TRBD1 from the table was never checked on the DNA. TRBV21-1 is deemed a pseudogene. This CDR3 spans 17 amino acids. This CDR3 reads CASTKTYGTDNTGELFF. DNA for the CDR3: TGTGCCAGCACAAAGACGTATGGGACAGACAACACCGGGGAGCTGTTTTTT.

This clone showed up just once. This sequence joins TRBV5-4 and TRBJ2-6, with D perhaps TRBD1 (5 bases). Per germline, CDR1 SGHNT and CDR2 YYREEE (reference sequence). V lost 4 bases and J 2 bases, leaving 10 bases between the germline ends. The CDR3 is 15 residues long. The CDR3 DNA sequence: TGTGCCAGCAGCCCCTCAGGGACTGGGGCCAACGTCCTGACTTTC. Translated, it gives CASSPSGTGANVLTF. The full variable domain, rest sourced from reference TRBV5-4 and TRBJ2-6, is ETGVTQSPTHLIKTRGQQVTLRCSSQSGHNTVSWYQQALGQGPQFIFQYYREEENGRGNFPPRFSGLQFPNYSSELNVNALELDDSALYLCASSPSGTGANVLTFGAGSRLTVL.